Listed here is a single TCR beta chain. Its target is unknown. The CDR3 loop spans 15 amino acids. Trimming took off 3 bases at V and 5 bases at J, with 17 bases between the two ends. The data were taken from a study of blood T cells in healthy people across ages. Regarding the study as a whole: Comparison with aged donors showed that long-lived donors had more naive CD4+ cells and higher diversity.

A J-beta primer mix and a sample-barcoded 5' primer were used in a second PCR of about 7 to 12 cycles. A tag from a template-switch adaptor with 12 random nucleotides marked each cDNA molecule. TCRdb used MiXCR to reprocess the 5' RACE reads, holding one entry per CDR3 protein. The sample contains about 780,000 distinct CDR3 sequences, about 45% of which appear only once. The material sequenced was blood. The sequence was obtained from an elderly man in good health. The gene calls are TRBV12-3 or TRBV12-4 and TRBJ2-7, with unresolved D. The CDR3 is CASSFGGNWGDEQYF. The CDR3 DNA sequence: TGTGCCAGCAGTTTTGGCGGAAACTGGGGTGACGAGCAGTACTTC.